This TCR beta chain derives from a study of T-cell reconstitution after alpha-beta-depleted transplantation in children. This clonotype came up many times. The CDR3 spans 14 residues. Trimming took 5 bases from V and 4 from J; bases not matched to a gene: 4. A library of TCRbeta sequences, prepared with unique molecular identifiers, was generated. A single record per CDR3 protein comes from TCRdb applying MiXCR to the PCR reads. The sample carries under 300,000 distinct CDR3 sequences, around a tenth recorded once. The specimen was peripheral blood, collected 180 days after TCRalphabeta/CD19-depleted stem cell transplant. The TCR comes from a male patient between 2 and 10 years old who had a stem cell transplant for chronic granulomatous disease, so the T cells may come from the graft donor. V and J are TRBV12-3 or TRBV12-4 and TRBJ1-3, with 8 positions matching TRBD1. The CDR3 DNA sequence: TGTGCCAGCAGTCAGGGGGCAGGGGGAAACACCATATATTTT. Translation gives CASSQGAGGNTIYF.